This T cell receptor (beta chain) was observed in a study of identical twins. General study points: Invariant populations such as MAIT and iNKT cells could partly muddle zero-insertion analyses. For out-of-frame alpha sequences shared by twins, low generation probability was in excess.

On this clonotype: Antigen: not known.

TCRdb processed the 5' RACE reads anew with MiXCR; each CDR3 protein has one entry. The profile shows 350,000 or so distinct CDR3 sequences, roughly 12% of them singletons. The same data also contributed to another study, on yellow fever vaccine responses in identical twins.

Sequenced: CD8+ T cells sorted from blood. The TCR sequence derives from a woman between 18 and 29 years old in good health.

CDR3 protein: CASSYEYNEQFF. DNA for the CDR3: TGTGCCAGCAGCTATGAGTACAATGAGCAGTTCTTC. This chain links TRBV13 with TRBJ2-1; D is uncertain. Germline CDR1 and CDR2: PRHDT and FYEKMQ (reference sequence). Trimming removed 4 bases from V and 4 bases from J, with 5 bases in between. The CDR3 is made up of 12 amino acids.